The clone carrying this T cell receptor beta chain was detected a few times. Antigen: not known. The V end was cut by 6 bases, the J end by 2 bases, with 13 bases between. Germline CDR1 SNHLY, CDR2 FYNNEI. The CDR3 consists of 14 residues. The entry originates in a study of cytomegalovirus exposure and HLA in healthy donors. As for the study in general: Ancestry clustering placed around 81% of some 400 genotyped donors in the Caucasian-associated cluster.

Study-level findings and limits: Solely CMV serostatus was available to characterize immune exposure. Despite most TCR sequences being rare, some public TCRs occurred in many donors.

The PCR was carried out with 60 Vbeta primers and 13 Jbeta primers. Clones were sequenced by immunoSEQ multiplex PCR, and TCRdb holds only the in-frame ones, with some missing. The table records approximately 140,000 clones, around three quarters of them present only once. The genes are TRBV2 and TRBJ2-5, with D perhaps TRBD1 (5 bases). The sequencing input was PBMCs. The TCR originated in a woman in her thirties or forties in good health and CMV-seropositive. The CDR3 protein is CASRAMGQQETQYF. The CDR3 nucleotides are TGTGCCAGCAGGGCCATGGGGCAGCAAGAGACCCAGTACTTC.